These 21 T cell receptor beta chains were all obtained from the same sample, sequenced in a study of identical twins. TCRdb analysed the 5' RACE reads with MiXCR anew, one entry per CDR3 protein. The sample lists roughly 690,000 distinct CDR3 sequences, about 20% occurring once. These data also formed part of another study, on T cells expressing NK-cell markers.

The sample consisted of PBMCs. The receptors stem from a woman aged 18 to 35 in good health.

The chain couples TRBV5-1 to TRBJ2-7; a weak D match, TRBD2 (6 bases). Germline V gene lookup returns CDR1 SGHRS and CDR2 YFSETQ. V gave up 3 bases and J gave up 3 bases, with 13 bases separating them. The CDR3 spans 14 residues. The CDR3 spells CASSSRDLDYEQYF. The CDR3 nucleotides read TGCGCCAGCAGCTCCCGGGACTTAGACTACGAGCAGTACTTC. Drawing the rest from reference TRBV5-1 and TRBJ2-7, the complete variable domain is KAGVTQTPRYLIKTRGQQVTLSCSPISGHRSVSWYQQTPGQGLQFLFEYFSETQRNKGNFPGRFSGRQFSNSRSEMNVSTLELGDSALYLCASSSRDLDYEQYFGPGTRLTVT.

There are a few counts of this clonotype. The chain employs TRBV12-3 or TRBV12-4 and TRBJ2-1; TRBD2 aligns across 8 bases. CDR3 length: 15 residues. Trimming took 6 bases from V and 1 from J; bases not matched to a gene: 5. CDR3 amino acids: CASSQIAGSYNEQFF. CDR3 DNA sequence: TGTGCCAGCAGCCAGATAGCGGGATCCTACAATGAGCAGTTCTTC.

This clonotype was seen a handful of times. V gene TRBV3-1 combines with J gene TRBJ1-1; D gene unclear. The V end lost 2 bases, the J end lost 4 bases, and 5 bases lay between the germline ends. This CDR3 is 12 amino acids long. The germline gives CDR1 LGHDT, CDR2 YNNKEL (reference sequence). DNA for the CDR3: TGTGCCAGCAGCCAAAGTGCCACTGAAGCTTTCTTT. Translated: CASSQSATEAFF.

This chain joins TRBV7-6 and TRBJ2-1; a weak D match, TRBD1 (6 bases). The CDR3 sequence is 13 residues long. Trimming removed 5 bases at V and 7 bases at J, with 12 bases between. Germline CDR1 and CDR2: SGHVS and FNYEAQ. The CDR3 region is CASSIPGQNEQFF. The CDR3 coding sequence is TGTGCCAGCAGCATACCGGGACAAAATGAGCAGTTCTTC.

The rearrangement links TRBV20-1 to TRBJ2-3, with 9 bases aligning to TRBD2. CDR1 is DFQATT, CDR2 SNEGSKA, per germline (reference sequence). The ends lost 0 bases at V and 6 bases at J; junction bases unmatched: 7. This CDR3 region has 15 residues. CDR3 nucleotide sequence: TGCAGTGCTAGAGATCCCAGCGGGGGGTTGGATACGCAGTATTTT. Translating it yields CSARDPSGGLDTQYF.

The rearrangement links TRBV5-1 to TRBJ2-4; tentative D call: TRBD1 (5 bases). Trimming pared 5 bases from V and 3 bases from J, leaving 9 bases between. Germline V gene data show CDR1 as SGHRS and CDR2 as YFSETQ. CDR3 length: 13 residues. CDR3 sequence (DNA): TGCGCCAGCAGAGGGGTTGGCAAAAACATTCAGTACTTC. Protein product: CASRGVGKNIQYF.

This clonotype appeared a few times. The rearrangement links TRBV27 to TRBJ1-1; a weak D match, TRBD1 (5 bases). Between the trimmed V and J ends, which lost 5 bases and 1 base, there was a span of 14 bases. Germline loops: CDR1 MNHEY, CDR2 SMNVEV (reference sequence). There are 15 residues in the CDR3. This CDR3 is CASSPLGRPNTEAFF. The CDR3 bases are TGTGCCAGCAGTCCCCTGGGACGTCCGAACACTGAAGCTTTCTTT.

This clonotype has only one observation. This chain uses TRBV7-8 with TRBJ2-6; the D gene is possibly TRBD1 (5 bases). Trimming stripped 2 bases from V and 2 bases from J, with 10 bases between. CDR1 is SGHVS, CDR2 FQNEAQ, per germline. The CDR3 has 16 amino acids. The CDR3 DNA reads as TGTGCCAGCAGCTTATCAGGGAACACTGGGGCCAACGTCCTGACTTTC. Translated, it gives CASSLSGNTGANVLTF. Full variable domain (remainder filled in from reference TRBV7-8 and TRBJ2-6): GAGVSQSPRYKVAKRGQDVALRCDPISGHVSLFWYQQALGQGPEFLTYFQNEAQLDKSGLPSDRFFAERPEGSVSTLKIQRTQQEDSAVYLCASSLSGNTGANVLTFGAGSRLTVL.

This clonotype showed up just a few times. The V call is TRBV20-1, the J call TRBJ1-5; D possibly corresponds to TRBD1 (6 bases). Germline V gives CDR1 DFQATT, CDR2 SNEGSKA (reference sequence). This CDR3 has 13 amino acids. The V gene lost 6 bases and the J gene lost 9 bases, with 18 bases spanning the gap. The CDR3 here is CSAAGQLQGPQHF. The CDR3 DNA is TGCAGTGCGGCCGGACAGCTCCAGGGGCCCCAGCATTTT.

The table lists this clonotype with a few counts. The J gene is TRBJ2-7, the V gene TRBV7-2; no definite D call. V was clipped by 1 base and J by 7 bases, with 14 bases between them. The CDR3 spans 14 residues. The germline gives CDR1 SGHTA, CDR2 FQGNSA. CDR3 sequence: CASSLVVAFGEQYF. The CDR3 DNA sequence: TGTGCCAGCAGCTTAGTCGTTGCCTTCGGGGAGCAGTACTTC.

In its sample, this clonotype was seen many times. The rearrangement uses TRBV5-1 and TRBJ2-7; TRBD1 agrees at 7 bases. Germline V lookup: CDR1 SGHRS, CDR2 YFSETQ. The CDR3 consists of 15 residues. The junction had 6 bases not matched to a gene; V was cut back by 1 base and J by 2 bases. CDR3 coding DNA: TGCGCCAGCAGCTTGATTCCGGGACAGCCCTACGAGCAGTACTTC. Translating gives CASSLIPGQPYEQYF.

This clonotype was seen ten or more times. V gene TRBV12-3 or TRBV12-4 combines with J gene TRBJ2-7; a weak D match, TRBD2 (6 bases). V was pared by 3 bases and J by 2 bases, with 8 bases between. This CDR3 contains 13 residues. The CDR3 bases are TGTGCCAGCAGTTTTTGGGGGGCCTACGAGCAGTACTTC. This sequence encodes CASSFWGAYEQYF.

CDR3: CATESLVGCEQYF. The DNA for the CDR3 is TGTGCCACCGAGTCGTTAGTGGGGTGCGAGCAGTACTTC. This chain joins TRBV24-1 and TRBJ2-7, with D unresolved. The CDR3 spans 13 residues. V shed 9 bases and J shed 6 bases, with 17 bases lying between them. Germline values: CDR1 KGHDR, CDR2 SFDVKD.

This clonotype was detected many times. The chain couples TRBV12-5 to TRBJ2-4; D not resolved. The CDR3 has 15 amino acids. Germline V lookup: CDR1 LGHNT, CDR2 FRNRAP. Between the trimmed V and J ends, which lost 0 bases and 0 bases, there was a span of 6 bases. This CDR3 reads CASGLVQLAKNIQYF. The CDR3 DNA sequence: TGTGCTAGTGGTTTGGTACAGCTAGCCAAAAACATTCAGTACTTC.

The CDR3 here is CASGVRHIGSPYEQYF. In nucleotides, the CDR3 is TGTGCCAGCGGGGTGAGACACATCGGGTCCCCCTACGAGCAGTACTTC. The V gene is TRBV6-4, the J gene TRBJ2-7; D ambiguous. V was clipped by 8 bases and J by 2 bases, with 22 bases between them. CDR1 and CDR2 (germline): MRHNA, SNTAGT. This CDR3 is 16 amino acids long.

The gene calls are TRBV9 and TRBJ2-7; perhaps TRBD2 as D (5 bases). V was pared by 4 bases and J by 5 bases, with 13 bases between. The germline CDR1 and CDR2 sequences are SGDLS and YYNGEE. The CDR3 sequence is 13 residues long. The CDR3 spells CASSRERTDEQYF. The CDR3 coding sequence is TGTGCCAGCAGCAGGGAGAGAACGGACGAGCAGTACTTC.

This chain uses TRBV7-2 with TRBJ2-1, with D tentatively TRBD2 (6 bases). Germline V gives CDR1 SGHTA, CDR2 FQGNSA. The CDR3 is made up of 16 amino acids. Trimming pared 2 bases from V and 1 base from J, leaving 12 bases between. The CDR3 loop reads CASSLRRDRSYNEQFF. The CDR3 DNA reads as TGTGCCAGCAGCTTAAGGCGGGACCGATCCTACAATGAGCAGTTCTTC.

The chain is built from TRBV20-1 and TRBJ2-1; 10 bases map to TRBD2. The germline CDR1 and CDR2 sequences are DFQATT and SNEGSKA (reference sequence). The CDR3 consists of 14 residues. With V trimmed by 0 bases and J by 9 bases, 5 bases remained unmatched. In DNA form, the CDR3 reads TGCAGTGCTAGAGATATTAGCGGGGGGCTTGAGCAGTTCTTC. The encoded protein is CSARDISGGLEQFF.

A few counts support this clonotype. The chain combines TRBV6-1 with TRBJ2-3; 10 nucleotides match TRBD2. The CDR3 length is 14 residues. Germline lookup yields CDR1 MNHNS and CDR2 SASEGT. The ends lost 6 bases at V and 4 bases at J; junction bases unmatched: 4. CDR3 sequence (DNA): TGTGCCAGCAGAACCGGGACTAGCGCAGATACGCAGTATTTT. The encoded protein is CASRTGTSADTQYF.

The chain uses TRBV4-3 and TRBJ1-1; no clear D. CDR3 length equals 16 residues. Germline V gene sequence: CDR1 LGHNA, CDR2 YSLEER. The V end was cut by 0 bases, the J end by 1 base, with 12 bases between. In DNA, the CDR3 is TGCGCCAGCAGCCAAGATCCCCAGATAAGGAACACTGAAGCTTTCTTT. Its translation is CASSQDPQIRNTEAFF.

This clonotype came up a few times. The V call is TRBV6-1, the J call TRBJ1-2; D remains unclear. V was pared by 6 bases and J by 4 bases, with 18 bases between. The CDR3 sequence is 15 residues long. CDR1 and CDR2 (germline): MNHNS, SASEGT. CDR3 protein: CASRATSRVRYGYTF. In DNA, the CDR3 is TGTGCCAGCAGGGCCACGTCGCGGGTGCGCTATGGCTACACCTTC.